The clone carrying this TCR beta chain came up a few times. This record comes from a study of blood T cells in healthy people across ages. V lost 3 bases and J 0 bases, leaving 6 bases between the germline ends. Germline V gene sequence: CDR1 SQVTM, CDR2 ANQGSEA. The CDR3 is 13 amino acids. Alongside a J-beta primer mix, a sample-barcoded 5' primer served in a second PCR lasting roughly 6 to 12 cycles. Via MiXCR, TCRdb re-called the 5' RACE reads, giving one row per CDR3 protein. The sample contains about 720,000 distinct CDR3 sequences, about 20% of which appear only once. The origin of this receptor is a man between 65 and 85 years old in good health. This chain connects TRBV29-1 to TRBJ2-1; D gene ambiguous. The sequenced sample consisted of blood. The CDR3 protein is CSVEIGSYNEQFF. CDR3 nucleotides: TGCAGCGTTGAGATAGGCTCCTACAATGAGCAGTTCTTC.